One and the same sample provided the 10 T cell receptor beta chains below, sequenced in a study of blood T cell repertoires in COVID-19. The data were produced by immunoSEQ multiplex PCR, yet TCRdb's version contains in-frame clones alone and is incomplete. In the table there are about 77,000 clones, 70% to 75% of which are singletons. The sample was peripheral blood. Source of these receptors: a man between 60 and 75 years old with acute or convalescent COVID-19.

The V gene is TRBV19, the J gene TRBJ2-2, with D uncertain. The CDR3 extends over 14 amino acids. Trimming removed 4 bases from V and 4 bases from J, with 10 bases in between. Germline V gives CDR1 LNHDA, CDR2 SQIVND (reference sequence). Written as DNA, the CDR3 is TGTGCCAGTAGTAACCGGTACCTCACCGGGGAGCTGTTTTTT. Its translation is CASSNRYLTGELFF.

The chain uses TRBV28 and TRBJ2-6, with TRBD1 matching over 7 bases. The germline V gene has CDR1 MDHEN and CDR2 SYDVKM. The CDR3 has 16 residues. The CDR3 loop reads CATRDSQHSGANVLTF. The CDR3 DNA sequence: TGTGCGACCCGGGACAGCCAACACTCTGGGGCCAACGTCCTGACTTTC.

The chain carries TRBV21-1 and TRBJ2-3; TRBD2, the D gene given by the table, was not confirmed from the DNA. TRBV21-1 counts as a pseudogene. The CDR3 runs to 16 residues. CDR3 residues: CASSKAPPPGGPTQYF. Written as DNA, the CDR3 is TGTGCCAGCAGCAAAGCCCCACCCCCGGGGGGACCTACGCAGTATTTT.

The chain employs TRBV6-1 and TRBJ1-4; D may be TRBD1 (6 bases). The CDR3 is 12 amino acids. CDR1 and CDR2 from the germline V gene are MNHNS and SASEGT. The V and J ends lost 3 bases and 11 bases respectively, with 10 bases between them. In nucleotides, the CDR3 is TGTGCCAGCAGTGACCACAGGGAGAAACTGTTTTTT. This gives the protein CASSDHREKLFF.

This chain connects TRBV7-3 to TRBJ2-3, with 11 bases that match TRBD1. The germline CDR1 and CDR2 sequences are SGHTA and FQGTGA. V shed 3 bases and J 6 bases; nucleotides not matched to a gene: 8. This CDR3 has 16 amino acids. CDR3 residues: CASSFRTGGMGDTQYF. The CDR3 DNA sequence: TGTGCCAGCAGCTTCCGGACAGGGGGCATGGGGGATACGCAGTATTTT.

DNA for the CDR3: TGTGCCAGCAGCTTAGCCCCCAGGGAGGGGGGCGCGGCAGATACGCAGTATTTT. Translating gives CASSLAPREGGAADTQYF. This rearrangement joins TRBV13 to TRBJ2-3, with D possibly being TRBD2 (7 bases). Trimming removed 1 base from V and 4 bases from J, with 21 bases in between. This CDR3 is built from 18 residues. Germline CDR1 PRHDT, CDR2 FYEKMQ (reference sequence). The variable domain in full, with the rest retrieved from reference TRBV13 and TRBJ2-3, is AAGVIQSPRHLIKEKRETATLKCYPIPRHDTVYWYQQGPGQDPQFLISFYEKMQSDKGSIPDRFSAQQFSDYHSELNMSSLELGDSALYFCASSLAPREGGAADTQYFGPGTRLTVL.

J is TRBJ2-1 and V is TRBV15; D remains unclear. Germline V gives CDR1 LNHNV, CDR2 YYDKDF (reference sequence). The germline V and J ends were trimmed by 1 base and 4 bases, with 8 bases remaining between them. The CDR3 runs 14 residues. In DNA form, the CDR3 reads TGTGCCACCAGCAGAGTACAGAAATACAATGAGCAGTTCTTC. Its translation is CATSRVQKYNEQFF.

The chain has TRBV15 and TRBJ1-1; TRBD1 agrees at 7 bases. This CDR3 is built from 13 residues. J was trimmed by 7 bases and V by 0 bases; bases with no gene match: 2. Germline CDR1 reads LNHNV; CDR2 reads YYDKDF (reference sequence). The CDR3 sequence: CATSRDQGGEAFF. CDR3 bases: TGTGCCACCAGCAGAGATCAGGGGGGTGAAGCTTTCTTT.

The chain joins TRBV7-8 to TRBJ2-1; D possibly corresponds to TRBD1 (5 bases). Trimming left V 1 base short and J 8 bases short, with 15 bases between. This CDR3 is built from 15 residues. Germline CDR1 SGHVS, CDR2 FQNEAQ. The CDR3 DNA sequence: TGTGCCAGCAGCTTAGAAGCAGGGCTGCATGATGAGCAGTTCTTC. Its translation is CASSLEAGLHDEQFF.

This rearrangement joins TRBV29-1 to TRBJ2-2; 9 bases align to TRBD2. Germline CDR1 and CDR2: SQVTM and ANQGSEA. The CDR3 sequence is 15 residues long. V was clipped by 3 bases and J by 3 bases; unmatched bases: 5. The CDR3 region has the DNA TGCAGCGTTGAGTCTAGCGGGAAGGACACCGGGGAGCTGTTTTTT. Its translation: CSVESSGKDTGELFF.